This TCR beta chain was captured in a study of regulatory T cells in long-lasting Graves disease. For the study at large: Antithyroid drug use was under 3 months in newly diagnosed Graves' patients. Study-wide results and caveats: TRBV28 was favored in persistent disease, as were TRBJ1-2 and TRBJ2-5.

Germline V gene data show CDR1 as SGHTA and CDR2 as FQGNSA. Trimming pared 2 bases from V and 8 bases from J, leaving 13 bases between. This CDR3 has 14 amino acids. Time point denoted: newly diagnosed GD, antithyroid drugs for less than 3 months. RNA extracted from PBMCs served as the sequencing template. Through Arm-PCR of CDR3 regions and iRepertoire HTBI primers, TCR beta libraries were built. Via MiXCR, TCRdb re-called the multiplex PCR reads, giving one row per CDR3 protein. The sample holds a few hundred thousand distinct CDR3 sequences, over 15% seen once. This clonotype has a count of ten or more. What it binds is unknown. These data were likewise used in another study, on T cells in Graves' hyperthyroidism and ophthalmopathy. From that study: The HTBI primer set served for first-round RT-PCR of the TCR CDR3. Progression to ophthalmopathy was predicted a median of roughly seven months early.

The chain employs TRBV7-2 and TRBJ2-1; D tentatively fits TRBD1 or TRBD2 (5 bases each). This clonotype was obtained from a man aged 35-49 years with Graves disease. The material was peripheral blood mononuclear cells (PBMCs), obtained at new diagnosis, from a patient treated with antithyroid drugs. Written as DNA, the CDR3 is TGTGCCAGCAGCTTATGGGCCCGGGACCATGAGCAGTTCTTC. Translating it yields CASSLWARDHEQFF.